The T cell receptor beta chain under discussion was sequenced for a study of T cells after yellow fever vaccination. The length of the CDR3 is 15 residues. The germline V gene has CDR1 DFQATT and CDR2 SNEGSKA (reference sequence). V lost 3 bases and J lost 4; bases outside the gene matches: 9. TCRdb re-derived calls from the 5' RACE reads in MiXCR, one entry per CDR3 protein. Of 400,000 or so distinct CDR3 sequences listed, roughly 20% are singletons. Sequencing used PBMCs, obtained before the yellow fever booster vaccination. The TCR sequence derives from a man aged 18 to 29 who received the YFV17D yellow fever vaccine. The chain combines TRBV20-1 with TRBJ2-3, with TRBD2 identical over 8 bases. The CDR3 is CSARGARGAADTQYF. In nucleotides, the CDR3 is TGCAGTGCTAGGGGTGCGCGGGGGGCGGCAGATACGCAGTATTTT.